A single sample gave rise to the 2 T cell receptor beta chains below, sequenced in a study of shared clonotypes between healthy human individuals. Clones were sequenced by immunoSEQ multiplex PCR, and TCRdb holds only the in-frame ones, with some missing. This table has about 680,000 clones, approximately 79% appearing once. Sequencing was performed on memory CD4+ T cells sorted from blood. As to subset: CD45RA-negative fraction. The source of these receptors is a woman in her 30s in good health.

CDR3 in DNA: TGTGCCAGCAGTCCTCTAACCGGGACAGGGTCCTACGAGCAGTACTTC. Its protein product is CASSPLTGTGSYEQYF. The chain has TRBV27 and TRBJ2-7; the match to TRBD1 covers 9 bases. Germline V CDR1 and CDR2: MNHEY, SMNVEV (reference sequence). The CDR3 length is 16 residues. J was trimmed by 1 base and V by 5 bases; bases with no gene match: 9.

This clone is a singleton in its sample. The chain combines TRBV6-8 with TRBJ1-2, with TRBD1 identical over 9 bases. CDR1 is MNHGY and CDR2 is SAAAGT in the germline V gene. This CDR3 has 13 residues. V trimming: 10 bases; J trimming: 7 bases; junction bases outside the gene matches: 10. The CDR3 sequence: CATRLRTGAGYTF. The CDR3 nucleotides read TGTGCCACCAGACTCAGGACAGGGGCTGGCTACACCTTC.